These 17 T cell receptor beta chains originate from one sample sequenced in a study of identical twins. TCRdb redid the calling of the 5' RACE reads with MiXCR, one entry per CDR3 protein. The sample contains around 680,000 distinct CDR3 sequences, approximately 9% of which appear only once. These data were also filed under a second study, of yellow fever vaccine responses in identical twins.

What was sequenced was PBMCs. The receptors were sampled from a woman younger than 35 in good health.

Note on this clonotype: At one boundary the junction diverges from the germline segment, which might be a read error. V gene TRBV20-1 combines with J gene TRBJ2-3, with 8 bases fitting TRBD2. Germline values: CDR1 DFQATT, CDR2 SNEGSKA (reference sequence). This CDR3 region has 14 residues. The CDR3, as DNA: TGCAGTGCCCTCCTTTGGCGGGGGGAAGATACGCAGAATTTT. This gives the protein CSALLWRGEDTQNF.

The chain uses TRBV3-1 and TRBJ2-7; D is uncertain. Deletions cut 2 bases from V and 4 bases from J, with 21 bases between. The length of the CDR3 is 17 residues. Germline V lookup: CDR1 LGHDT, CDR2 YNNKEL (reference sequence). The CDR3: CASSQTTISRTRYEQYF. The CDR3 bases are TGTGCCAGCAGCCAAACAACAATTTCCAGGACCCGGTACGAGCAGTACTTC.

With respect to this clonotype: The junction departs from germline at one end; a sequencing error may be responsible. The chain has TRBV6-6 and TRBJ1-6; D is unresolved. CDR1 and CDR2 (germline): MNHNY, SVGAGI (reference sequence). The CDR3 contains 13 residues. The CDR3 is CASSYLGDSPLHF. The CDR3, as DNA: TGTGCCAGCAGTTACCTAGGTGATTCGCCCCTCCACTTT.

The sample holds many counts of this clonotype. The V and J genes are TRBV12-3 or TRBV12-4 and TRBJ2-2; perhaps D is TRBD1 or TRBD2 (6 bases each). Between the trimmed V and J ends, which lost 3 bases and 5 bases, there was a span of 13 bases. The CDR3 covers 15 residues. This CDR3 is CASSFSGGKTGELFF. The CDR3 DNA follows: TGTGCCAGCAGTTTTTCCGGGGGCAAAACCGGGGAGCTGTTTTTT.

The V call is TRBV7-9, the J call TRBJ2-7; TRBD2 might be the D (5 bases). The CDR3 is 13 amino acids. Trimming left V 11 bases short and J 5 bases short, with 19 bases between. CDR1 SEHNR and CDR2 FQNEAQ come from the germline V gene (reference sequence). The CDR3 DNA follows: TGTGCCGGTTACAGTGGGGAGAAGGACGAGCAGTACTTC. Protein product: CAGYSGEKDEQYF.

This clonotype was found a few times. The V and J genes are TRBV20-1 and TRBJ2-1; D is possibly TRBD1 (5 bases). CDR3 length: 14 amino acids. Trimming shortened V by 2 bases and J by 8 bases, and 16 bases separated the two germline ends. CDR1 and CDR2 (germline): DFQATT, SNEGSKA (reference sequence). In DNA, the CDR3 is TGCAGTGCTAGACCCCGCCCAGGGTACCATGAGCAGTTCTTC. This gives the protein CSARPRPGYHEQFF.

On this clonotype: The junction departs from germline at one end; a sequencing error may be responsible. The rearrangement joins TRBV15 to TRBJ2-1; no clear D gene. From germline, CDR1 is LNHNV and CDR2 YYDKDF (reference sequence). CDR3 size: 16 residues. CDR3 bases: TGTGCCACCAGCGGGCAGGAGTTGAGCTCCTTCAATGAGCAGTTCTTC. Translating it yields CATSGQELSSFNEQFF.

The chain uses TRBV20-1 and TRBJ2-5, with 10 positions matching TRBD2. CDR3 length: 12 amino acids. V lost 5 bases to trimming and J lost 4 bases; unmatched junction nucleotides: 1. CDR1 and CDR2 (germline): DFQATT, SNEGSKA (reference sequence). The CDR3 here is CSALAGAETQYF. As DNA, the CDR3 is TGCAGTGCTCTAGCGGGGGCAGAGACCCAGTACTTC.

This clonotype has just a few counts. CDR3 in DNA: TGCGCCAGCAGCCAAGATCATTTCAGACTAGCGGGAGAAGCTGAGCAGTTCTTC. Its translation: CASSQDHFRLAGEAEQFF. The chain employs TRBV4-3 and TRBJ2-1; 12 bases agree with TRBD2. This CDR3 spans 18 amino acids. V lost 0 bases, J lost 9 bases, and 12 bases stayed unmatched. CDR1 LGHNA and CDR2 YSLEER come from the germline V gene.

This clonotype was counted ten times or more. This chain uses TRBV12-3 or TRBV12-4 with TRBJ2-5, with D perhaps given as TRBD1 or TRBD2 (5 bases each). The CDR3 has 12 amino acids. Trimming took off 5 bases at V and 7 bases at J, with 11 bases between the two ends. The DNA of the CDR3 is TGTGCCAGCAGTCCGGGGCAGGCGACCCAGTACTTC. Translated: CASSPGQATQYF.

This clonotype was picked up a small number of times. The chain recombines TRBV20-1 with TRBJ1-1; D gene ambiguous. Trimming took 4 bases from V and 2 from J, leaving 5 bases between them. Germline V gene data show CDR1 as DFQATT and CDR2 as SNEGSKA (reference sequence). The CDR3 loop spans 11 amino acids. CDR3 sequence: CSAKRNTEAFF. CDR3 bases: TGCAGTGCTAAAAGAAACACTGAAGCTTTCTTT.

This clonotype was observed a handful of times. The rearrangement links TRBV2 to TRBJ2-7; possible D gene TRBD2, 6 bases. From germline, CDR1 is SNHLY and CDR2 FYNNEI. This CDR3 comprises 15 residues. Trimming shortened V by 6 bases and J by 4 bases, and 19 bases separated the two germline ends. CDR3 sequence reads: CASSGGTSVGYEQYF. The CDR3 DNA reads TGTGCCAGCAGCGGTGGGACTTCAGTTGGGTACGAGCAGTACTTC. The variable domain in full, completed from reference TRBV2 and TRBJ2-7, reads EPEVTQTPSHQVTQMGQEVILRCVPISNHLYFYWYRQILGQKVEFLVSFYNNEISEKSEIFDDQFSVERPDGSNFTLKIRSTKLEDSAMYFCASSGGTSVGYEQYFGPGTRLTVT.

This chain joins TRBV28 and TRBJ2-1; 15 bases agree with TRBD2. Germline V gives CDR1 MDHEN, CDR2 SYDVKM. Losses at the gene ends were 5 bases for V and 9 bases for J; bases not matched to a gene: 8. The CDR3 extends over 16 amino acids. The CDR3 nucleotides read TGTGCCAGCAGTGCAGGGACTAGCGGGAGGAAGGTTGAGCAGTTCTTC. Its protein product is CASSAGTSGRKVEQFF.

In its sample, this clonotype was seen a few times. The genes are TRBV9 and TRBJ2-7, with TRBD2 matching 7 bases. The V gene end was trimmed by 0 bases and the J gene end by 1 base; junction bases not matched to a gene: 7. CDR1 and CDR2 from the germline V gene are SGDLS and YYNGEE. The CDR3 totals 16 residues. This CDR3 is CASSVGAGEASYEQYF. The CDR3 region has the DNA TGTGCCAGCAGCGTAGGGGCGGGGGAAGCGTCCTACGAGCAGTACTTC.

This clonotype was counted at least ten times. The J gene is TRBJ1-5, the V gene TRBV12-3 or TRBV12-4, with a tentative D call TRBD1 (5 bases). The CDR3 contains 16 residues. The ends were cut back, 5 bases at V and 6 bases at J, with 20 bases in the middle. The CDR3 region is CASSPRGGLGGQPQHF. The CDR3 DNA is TGTGCCAGCAGTCCACGGGGAGGCCTCGGGGGTCAGCCCCAGCATTTT.

The chain is built from TRBV20-1 and TRBJ1-5; TRBD1 matches 8 bases. The CDR3 consists of 17 residues. Germline V lookup: CDR1 DFQATT, CDR2 SNEGSKA (reference sequence). Trimming removed 7 bases from V and 2 bases from J; junction bases left unmatched: 16. The CDR3 region is CSVPQPGQEIGNQPQHF. The DNA for the CDR3 is TGCAGTGTTCCTCAACCGGGACAGGAAATCGGCAATCAGCCCCAGCATTTT.

This clonotype was seen more than once but under ten times. The chain recombines TRBV18 with TRBJ2-7; D gene uncertain. The germline V and J ends were trimmed by 2 bases and 2 bases, with 13 bases remaining between them. This CDR3 is 15 amino acids long. The germline V gene encodes CDR1 KGHSH and CDR2 LQKENI. The CDR3 protein is CASSPTVEYTYEQYF. In nucleotides, the CDR3 is TGTGCCAGCTCACCAACGGTAGAGTATACCTACGAGCAGTACTTC.